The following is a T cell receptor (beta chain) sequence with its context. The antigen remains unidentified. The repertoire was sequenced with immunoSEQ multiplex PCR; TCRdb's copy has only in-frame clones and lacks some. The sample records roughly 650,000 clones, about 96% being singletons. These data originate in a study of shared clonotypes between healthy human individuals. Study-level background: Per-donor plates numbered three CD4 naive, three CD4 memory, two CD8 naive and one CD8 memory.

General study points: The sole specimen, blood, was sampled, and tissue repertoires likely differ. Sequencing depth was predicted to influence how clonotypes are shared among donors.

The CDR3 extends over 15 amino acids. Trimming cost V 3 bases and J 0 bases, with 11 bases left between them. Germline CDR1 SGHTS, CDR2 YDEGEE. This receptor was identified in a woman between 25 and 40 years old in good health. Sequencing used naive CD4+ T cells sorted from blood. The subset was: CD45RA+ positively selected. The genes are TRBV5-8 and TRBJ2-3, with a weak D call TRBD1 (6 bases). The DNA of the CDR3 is TGTGCCAGCAGCTCAGGGACATCTAGCACAGATACGCAGTATTTT. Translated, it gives CASSSGTSSTDTQYF.